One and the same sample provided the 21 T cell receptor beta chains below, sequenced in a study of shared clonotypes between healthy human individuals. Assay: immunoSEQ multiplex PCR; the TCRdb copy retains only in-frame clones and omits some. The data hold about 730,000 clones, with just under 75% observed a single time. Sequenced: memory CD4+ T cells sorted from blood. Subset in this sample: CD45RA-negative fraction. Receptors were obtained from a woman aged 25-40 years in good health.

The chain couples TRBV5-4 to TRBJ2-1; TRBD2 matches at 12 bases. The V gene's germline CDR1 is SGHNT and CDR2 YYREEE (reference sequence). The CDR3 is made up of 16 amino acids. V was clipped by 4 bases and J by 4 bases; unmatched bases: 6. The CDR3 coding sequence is TGTGCCAGCAGCCCGGGACTAGCGGGTGCTTACAATGAGCAGTTCTTC. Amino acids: CASSPGLAGAYNEQFF.

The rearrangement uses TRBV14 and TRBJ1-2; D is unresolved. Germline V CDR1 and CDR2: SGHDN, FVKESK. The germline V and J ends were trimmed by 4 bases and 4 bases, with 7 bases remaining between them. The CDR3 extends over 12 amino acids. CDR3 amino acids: CASSRFVYGYTF. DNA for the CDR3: TGTGCCAGCAGCCGATTTGTCTATGGCTACACCTTC. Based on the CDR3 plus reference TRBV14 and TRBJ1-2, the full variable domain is EAGVTQFPSHSVIEKGQTVTLRCDPISGHDNLYWYRRVMGKEIKFLLHFVKESKQDESGMPNNRFLAERTGGTYSTLKVQPAELEDSGVYFCASSRFVYGYTFGSGTRLTVV.

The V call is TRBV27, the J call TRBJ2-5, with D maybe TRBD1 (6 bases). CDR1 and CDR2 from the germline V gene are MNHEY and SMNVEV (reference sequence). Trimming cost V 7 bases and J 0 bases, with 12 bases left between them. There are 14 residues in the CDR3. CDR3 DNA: TGTGCCAGCACGTTGAACAGGGACCAAGAGACCCAGTACTTC. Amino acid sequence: CASTLNRDQETQYF.

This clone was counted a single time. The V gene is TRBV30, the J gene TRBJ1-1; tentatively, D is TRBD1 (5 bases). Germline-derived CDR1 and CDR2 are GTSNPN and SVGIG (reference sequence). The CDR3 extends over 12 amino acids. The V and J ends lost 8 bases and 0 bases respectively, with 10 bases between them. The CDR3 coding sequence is TGTGCCGGGGACTTGATGAACACTGAAGCTTTCTTT. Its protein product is CAGDLMNTEAFF.

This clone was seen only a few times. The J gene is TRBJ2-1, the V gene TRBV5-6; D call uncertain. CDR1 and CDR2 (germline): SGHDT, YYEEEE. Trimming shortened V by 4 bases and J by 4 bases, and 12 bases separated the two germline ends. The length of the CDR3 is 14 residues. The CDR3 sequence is CASSPLDDYNEQFF. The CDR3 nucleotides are TGTGCCAGCAGCCCCCTCGACGATTACAATGAGCAGTTCTTC.

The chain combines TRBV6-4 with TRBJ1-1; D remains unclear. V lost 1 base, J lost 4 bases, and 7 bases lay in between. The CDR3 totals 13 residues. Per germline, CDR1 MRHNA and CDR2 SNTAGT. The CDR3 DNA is TGTGCCAGCAGTGACTTTATTGGCACTGAAGCTTTCTTT. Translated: CASSDFIGTEAFF.

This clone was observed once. The CDR3 is CASRGPGQGVYGYTF. CDR3 DNA sequence: TGTGCCAGCAGAGGACCGGGACAGGGAGTATATGGCTACACCTTC. The rearrangement links TRBV27 to TRBJ1-2; the match to TRBD1 covers 9 bases. Losses at the gene ends were 6 bases for V and 5 bases for J; bases not matched to a gene: 10. Per the germline V gene, CDR1 is MNHEY and CDR2 is SMNVEV (reference sequence). The CDR3 runs 15 residues.

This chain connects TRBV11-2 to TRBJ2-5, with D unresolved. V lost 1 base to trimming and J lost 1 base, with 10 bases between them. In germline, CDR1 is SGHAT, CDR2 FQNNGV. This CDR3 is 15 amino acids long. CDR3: CASSLGWNTQETQYF. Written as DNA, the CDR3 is TGTGCCAGCAGCTTAGGATGGAACACCCAAGAGACCCAGTACTTC.

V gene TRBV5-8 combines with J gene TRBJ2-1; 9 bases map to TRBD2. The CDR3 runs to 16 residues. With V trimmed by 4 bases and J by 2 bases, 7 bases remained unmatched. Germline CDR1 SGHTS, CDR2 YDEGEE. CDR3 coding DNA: TGTGCCAGCAGCGCCGGCCTAGCGGGACCCTACAATGAGCAGTTCTTC. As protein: CASSAGLAGPYNEQFF.

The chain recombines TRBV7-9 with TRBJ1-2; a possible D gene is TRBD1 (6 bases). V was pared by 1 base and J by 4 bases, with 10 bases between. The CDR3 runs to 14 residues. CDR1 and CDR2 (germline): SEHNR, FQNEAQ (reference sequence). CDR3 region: CASSLGGGSYGYTF. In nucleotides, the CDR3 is TGTGCCAGCAGCTTAGGCGGGGGCAGCTATGGCTACACCTTC.

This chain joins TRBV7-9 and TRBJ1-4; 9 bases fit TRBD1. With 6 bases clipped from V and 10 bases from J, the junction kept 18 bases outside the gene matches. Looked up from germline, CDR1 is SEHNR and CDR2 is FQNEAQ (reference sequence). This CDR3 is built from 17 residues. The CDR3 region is CASSLPRLGQGQGKLFF. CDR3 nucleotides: TGTGCCAGCAGTCTACCTCGATTGGGACAGGGACAGGGAAAACTGTTTTTT.

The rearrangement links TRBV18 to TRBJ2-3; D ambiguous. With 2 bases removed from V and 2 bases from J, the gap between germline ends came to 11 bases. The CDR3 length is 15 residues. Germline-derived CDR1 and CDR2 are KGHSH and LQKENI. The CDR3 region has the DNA TGTGCCAGCTCACCAGCCGTTATTGACACAGATACGCAGTATTTT. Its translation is CASSPAVIDTDTQYF.

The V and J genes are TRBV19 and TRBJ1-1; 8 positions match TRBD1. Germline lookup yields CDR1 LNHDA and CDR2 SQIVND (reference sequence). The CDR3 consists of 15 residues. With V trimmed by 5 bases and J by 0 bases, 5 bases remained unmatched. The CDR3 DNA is TGTGCCAGTAGTGTACGGACAGGGATGAACACTGAAGCTTTCTTT. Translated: CASSVRTGMNTEAFF.

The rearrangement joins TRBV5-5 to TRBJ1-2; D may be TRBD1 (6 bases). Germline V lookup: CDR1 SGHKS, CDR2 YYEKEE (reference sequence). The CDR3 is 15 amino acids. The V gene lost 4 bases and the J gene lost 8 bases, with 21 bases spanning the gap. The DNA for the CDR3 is TGTGCCAGCAGCCCTACAGGGAATCGGATGGACGGCTACACCTTC. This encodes CASSPTGNRMDGYTF.

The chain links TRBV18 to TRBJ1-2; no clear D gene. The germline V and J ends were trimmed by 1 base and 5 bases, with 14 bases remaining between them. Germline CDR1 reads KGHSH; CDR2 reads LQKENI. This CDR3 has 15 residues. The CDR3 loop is CASSPLQESNYGYTF. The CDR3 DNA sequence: TGTGCCAGCTCACCACTGCAGGAGTCAAATTATGGCTACACCTTC.

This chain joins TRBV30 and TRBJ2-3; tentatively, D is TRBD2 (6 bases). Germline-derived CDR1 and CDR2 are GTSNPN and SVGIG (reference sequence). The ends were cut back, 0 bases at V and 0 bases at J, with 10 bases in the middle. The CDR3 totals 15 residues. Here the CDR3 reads CAWSVGGLSTDTQYF. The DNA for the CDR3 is TGTGCCTGGAGTGTGGGGGGACTTAGCACAGATACGCAGTATTTT.

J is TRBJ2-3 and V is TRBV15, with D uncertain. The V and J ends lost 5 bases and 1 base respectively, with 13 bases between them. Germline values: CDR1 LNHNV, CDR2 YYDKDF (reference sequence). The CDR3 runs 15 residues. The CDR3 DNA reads TGTGCCACCAGCTTAGGATGGGCACGCACAGATACGCAGTATTTT. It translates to CATSLGWARTDTQYF.

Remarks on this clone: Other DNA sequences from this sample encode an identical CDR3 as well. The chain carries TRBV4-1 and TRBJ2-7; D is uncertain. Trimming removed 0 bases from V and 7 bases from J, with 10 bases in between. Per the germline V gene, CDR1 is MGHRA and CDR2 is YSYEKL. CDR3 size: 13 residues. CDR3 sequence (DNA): TGCGCCAGCAGCCAAGAAGGCGGTGGAGAGCAGTACTTC. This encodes CASSQEGGGEQYF.

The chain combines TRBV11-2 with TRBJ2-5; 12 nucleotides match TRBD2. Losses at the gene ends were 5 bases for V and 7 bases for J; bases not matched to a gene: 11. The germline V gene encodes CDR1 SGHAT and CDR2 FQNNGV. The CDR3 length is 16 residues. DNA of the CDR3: TGTGCCAGCAGCCCGGGACTAGCGGGTGTCAAGAGGACCCAGTACTTC. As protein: CASSPGLAGVKRTQYF. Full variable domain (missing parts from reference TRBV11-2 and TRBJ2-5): EAGVAQSPRYKIIEKRQSVAFWCNPISGHATLYWYQQILGQGPKLLIQFQNNGVVDDSQLPKDRFSAERLKGVDSTLKIQPAKLEDSAVYLCASSPGLAGVKRTQYFGPGTRLLVL.

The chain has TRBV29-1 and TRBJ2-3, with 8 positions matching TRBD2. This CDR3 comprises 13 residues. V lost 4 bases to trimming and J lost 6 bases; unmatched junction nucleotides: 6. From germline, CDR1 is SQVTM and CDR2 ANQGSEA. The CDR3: CSVGNSGMDTQYF. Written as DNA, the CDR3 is TGCAGCGTTGGTAATAGCGGGATGGATACGCAGTATTTT.

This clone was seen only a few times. The CDR3 protein is CASSLAETYNEQFF. DNA of the CDR3: TGTGCCAGTAGCCTAGCGGAAACCTACAATGAGCAGTTCTTC. This sequence joins TRBV19 and TRBJ2-1; 7 nucleotides line up with TRBD2. Germline trimming cut 6 bases from V and 2 bases from J; bases unmatched to any gene: 4. This CDR3 has 14 amino acids. Looked up from germline, CDR1 is LNHDA and CDR2 is SQIVND (reference sequence).